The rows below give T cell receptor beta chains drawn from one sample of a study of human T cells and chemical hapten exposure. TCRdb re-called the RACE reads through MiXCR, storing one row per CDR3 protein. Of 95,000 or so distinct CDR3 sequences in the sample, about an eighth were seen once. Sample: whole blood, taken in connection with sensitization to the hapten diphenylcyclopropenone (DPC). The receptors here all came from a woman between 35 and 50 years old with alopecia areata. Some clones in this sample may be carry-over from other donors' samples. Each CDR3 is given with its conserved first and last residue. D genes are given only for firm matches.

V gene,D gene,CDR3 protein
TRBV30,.,CAWTDRYTGELFF
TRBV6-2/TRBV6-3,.,CASSYTNFNYGYTF
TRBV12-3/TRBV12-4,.,CASSRDLPGDSPLHF
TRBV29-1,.,CSAVTGETLYEQYF
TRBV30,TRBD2,CAWSVEGLATGELFF
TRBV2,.,CASRRLAGDQPQHF
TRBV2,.,CASTSDRFYGYTF
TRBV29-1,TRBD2,CSAGLAGYEQYF
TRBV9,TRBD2,CASSGRLAGDTGELFF
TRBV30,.,CAWSIDPRSGGPPLHF
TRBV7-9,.,CASSHRVAPSYEQYF
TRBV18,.,CASSRAGDLRNTIYF
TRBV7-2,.,CASSLVQGTEAFF
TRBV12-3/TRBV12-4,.,CASGAPDEVFF
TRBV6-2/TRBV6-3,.,CASSTLGQALHF
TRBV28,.,CASSLVEIRSQYF
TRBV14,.,CASSLWTAMNTEAFF
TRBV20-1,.,CSAREPTGGTEAFF
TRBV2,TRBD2,CACGPGGRGEQFF
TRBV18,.,CASSPAYGGNGYTF
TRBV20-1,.,CSAREDRPSTDTQYF
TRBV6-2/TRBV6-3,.,CASSLIGGTPEAFF
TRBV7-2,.,CASSLAPGTAGANVLTF
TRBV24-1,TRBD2,CATSEPGLANEQFF
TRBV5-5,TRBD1,CASSLGTVNYQPQHF
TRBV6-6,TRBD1,CATWGTGSVQNEQFF
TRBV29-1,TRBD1,CSNGQGHNEQFF
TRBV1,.,CTSSPLGGGGGHGDTQYF
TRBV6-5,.,CASSSAGTSLYEQYF
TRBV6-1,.,CASSEDETPIKLFF
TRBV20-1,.,CSASRDKNTGELFF
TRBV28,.,CASSPSWGTEAFF
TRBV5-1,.,CASSGGTPPPEAFF
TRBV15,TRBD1,CATSRGQGGETQYF
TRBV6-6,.,CASSVGDAYEQYF
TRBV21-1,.,CASSPDRRSYNEQFF
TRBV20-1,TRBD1,CSARTGYEAKNIQYF
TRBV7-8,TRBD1,CASSSLRGQGQNENIQYF
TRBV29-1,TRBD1,CSADRGRSTEAFF
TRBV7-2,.,CASSLTQTSAYEQYF
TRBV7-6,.,CASSLATGRGSGNTIYF
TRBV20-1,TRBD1,CSARGLRDREAVDGYTF
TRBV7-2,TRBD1,CASSFTGQSAGSSGNTIYF
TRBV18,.,CASSPGGRGAYQPQHF
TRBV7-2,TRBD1,CASSPMGQGSEKLFF